Described below is a single T cell receptor (beta chain) sequence and its context. The sample originates from a study of control samples from healthy donors and cancer patients. This table comes from immunoSEQ multiplex PCR, and its TCRdb copy is limited to in-frame clones, with some not included. The data contain roughly 450,000 clones, around 90% of them seen just once; the ten biggest clones take up 5% to 8%. The CDR3 length is 19 residues. Germline-derived CDR1 and CDR2 are ENHRY and SYGVKD. Trimming removed 0 bases from V and 0 bases from J; junction bases left unmatched: 13. The chain links TRBV10-3 to TRBJ1-1, with 7 bases aligning to TRBD1. The source is a man between 40 and 49 years old with head and neck cancer. The sequenced sample was PBMCs. The CDR3 region is CAISESFEGALFLNTEAFF. CDR3 in DNA: TGTGCCATCAGTGAGTCTTTCGAGGGGGCTTTGTTCCTGAACACTGAAGCTTTCTTT.